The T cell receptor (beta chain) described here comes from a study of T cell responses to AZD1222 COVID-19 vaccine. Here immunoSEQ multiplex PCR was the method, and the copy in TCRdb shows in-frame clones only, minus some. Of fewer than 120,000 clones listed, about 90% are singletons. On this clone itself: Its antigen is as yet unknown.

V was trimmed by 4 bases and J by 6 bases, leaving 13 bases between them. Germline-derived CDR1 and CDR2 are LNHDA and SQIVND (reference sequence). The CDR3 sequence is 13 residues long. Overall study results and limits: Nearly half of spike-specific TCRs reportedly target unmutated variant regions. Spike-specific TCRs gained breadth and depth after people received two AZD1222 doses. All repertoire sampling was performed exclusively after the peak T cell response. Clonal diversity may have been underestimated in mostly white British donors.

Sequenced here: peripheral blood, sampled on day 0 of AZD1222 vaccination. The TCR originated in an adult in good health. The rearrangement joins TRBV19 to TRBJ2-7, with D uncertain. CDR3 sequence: CASSTSRTSEQYF. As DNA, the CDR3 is TGTGCCAGTAGTACTTCGAGGACCTCCGAGCAGTACTTC.